These 25 T cell receptor beta chains came from one sample sequenced in a study of OX40 agonist ivuxolimab in advanced cancers. Clones were read by immunoSEQ multiplex PCR, and TCRdb kept only the in-frame ones, dropping some. The sample lists 15,000 to 20,000 clones, about 88% occurring once. The sequences come from CD4+ or CD8+ T cells sorted from blood, collected in a trial of the OX40 agonist ivuxolimab. Receptor source: an adult with an advanced solid tumor such as melanoma, head and neck, liver or kidney cancer.

The CDR3 spells CASSSGTGLNIQYF. Here the CDR3 DNA reads TGTGCCAGCAGTTCTGGGACAGGGCTAAACATTCAGTACTTC. The J gene is TRBJ2-4, the V gene TRBV5-6, with 9 nucleotides matching TRBD1. CDR1 and CDR2 from the germline V gene are SGHDT and YYEEEE. Trimming removed 5 bases from V and 6 bases from J; junction bases left unmatched: 6. CDR3 length: 14 amino acids.

The gene calls are TRBV2 and TRBJ2-5, with TRBD2 matching over 10 bases. The CDR3 is made up of 15 amino acids. J lost 2 bases, V lost 6 bases, and 6 bases had no gene match. The germline V gene encodes CDR1 SNHLY and CDR2 FYNNEI. The CDR3 DNA reads as TGTGCCAGCAGGTGGACTAGCGGAGCACAAGAGACCCAGTACTTC. It specifies CASRWTSGAQETQYF.

V is TRBV7-3 and J is TRBJ1-2; D is possibly TRBD1 (6 bases). CDR3 length equals 17 residues. Germline values: CDR1 SGHTA, CDR2 FQGTGA. Trimming took 3 bases from V and 2 from J, leaving 19 bases between them. For the CDR3, the DNA is TGTGCCAGCAGCTTCACTCCGGACAGAACCTTAAACTATGGCTACACCTTC. Translated: CASSFTPDRTLNYGYTF.

The chain is built from TRBV11-3 and TRBJ2-7; 7 bases agree with TRBD2. The CDR3 runs to 16 residues. V gave up 3 bases and J gave up 2 bases; unmatched junction bases: 10. Looked up from germline, CDR1 is SGHNT and CDR2 is YENEEA. CDR3 nucleotides: TGTGCCAGCAGCTTGGAGCGGGGCCCGGGCCCCTACGAGCAGTACTTC. It encodes CASSLERGPGPYEQYF.

The chain joins TRBV2 to TRBJ2-5; perhaps D is TRBD1 or TRBD2 (6 bases each). Germline V gene sequence: CDR1 SNHLY, CDR2 FYNNEI. The length of the CDR3 is 13 residues. Trimming took 4 bases from V and 5 from J, leaving 11 bases between them. The CDR3 reads CASSVQGRETQYF. The CDR3 DNA reads TGTGCCAGCAGTGTTCAGGGGAGGGAGACCCAGTACTTC.

The chain uses TRBV7-2 and TRBJ2-1; the match to TRBD2 covers 9 bases. V lost 0 bases, J lost 5 bases, and 8 bases stayed unmatched. Germline CDR1 is SGHTA and CDR2 is FQGNSA. There are 17 residues in the CDR3. The CDR3 is CASSLATSGLAHNEQFF. The CDR3 nucleotides read TGTGCCAGCAGCTTAGCTACGTCGGGACTAGCCCACAATGAGCAGTTCTTC.

This clone was seen a few times. V and J are TRBV5-6 and TRBJ1-5; TRBD1 matches 7 bases. The CDR3 covers 15 residues. The germline V gene has CDR1 SGHDT and CDR2 YYEEEE. Germline trimming cut 4 bases from V and 1 base from J; bases unmatched to any gene: 5. In DNA, the CDR3 is TGTGCCAGCAGCCAGGGGGTTAACAGCAATCAGCCCCAGCATTTT. Its protein product is CASSQGVNSNQPQHF.

In this sample, this clone turned up a few times. The chain is built from TRBV9 and TRBJ1-5; D unclear. CDR3 size: 13 residues. Germline CDR1 is SGDLS and CDR2 is YYNGEE. The germline V and J ends were trimmed by 0 bases and 9 bases, with 10 bases remaining between them. The CDR3 reads CASSVGTLSPQHF. CDR3 nucleotides: TGTGCCAGCAGCGTAGGGACTCTTTCGCCCCAGCATTTT.

V gene TRBV5-1 combines with J gene TRBJ2-7; no clear D gene. In germline, CDR1 is SGHRS, CDR2 YFSETQ. V was trimmed by 2 bases and J by 0 bases, leaving 9 bases between them. This CDR3 has 14 amino acids. In nucleotides, the CDR3 is TGCGCCAGCAGCTTTGGCCCCAACTCCTACGAGCAGTACTTC. This encodes CASSFGPNSYEQYF. The whole variable domain, remainder taken from reference TRBV5-1 and TRBJ2-7, is KAGVTQTPRYLIKTRGQQVTLSCSPISGHRSVSWYQQTPGQGLQFLFEYFSETQRNKGNFPGRFSGRQFSNSRSEMNVSTLELGDSALYLCASSFGPNSYEQYFGPGTRLTVT.

This clone was detected once. The genes are TRBV2 and TRBJ1-1, with D possibly TRBD1 on 6 matching bases. This CDR3 spans 13 amino acids. Germline CDR1 is SNHLY and CDR2 is FYNNEI. V was shortened by 7 bases and J by 2 bases, with 11 bases between the two germline ends. The CDR3 DNA reads as TGTGCCAGCAACGAAGGGACAAACACTGAAGCTTTCTTT. This translates into CASNEGTNTEAFF.

J is TRBJ1-5 and V is TRBV2; a possible D gene is TRBD1 (6 bases). Trimming took 5 bases from V and 6 from J, leaving 11 bases between them. The CDR3 runs 13 residues. CDR1 and CDR2 (germline): SNHLY, FYNNEI. The CDR3 loop is CASSKGGTQPQHF. The CDR3 DNA reads TGTGCCAGCAGTAAAGGGGGGACTCAGCCCCAGCATTTT.

The chain combines TRBV7-2 with TRBJ1-3, with no clear D. Trimming pared 1 base from V and 3 bases from J, leaving 7 bases between. Looked up from germline, CDR1 is SGHTA and CDR2 is FQGNSA. The CDR3 sequence is 14 residues long. Here the CDR3 reads CASSLGEIGNTIYF. The CDR3 bases are TGTGCCAGCAGCTTAGGGGAAATTGGAAACACCATATATTTT.

V is TRBV11-2 and J is TRBJ1-5; D gene unclear. CDR1 SGHAT and CDR2 FQNNGV come from the germline V gene. Trimming removed 2 bases from V and 3 bases from J, with 2 bases in between. The CDR3 has 12 residues. CDR3 sequence (DNA): TGTGCCAGCAGCTTAACCAATCAGCCCCAGCATTTT. This encodes CASSLTNQPQHF.

The DNA for the CDR3 is TGTGCCAGCAGCCTTGACCTCACCGGGGAGCTGTTTTTT. As protein: CASSLDLTGELFF. The chain is built from TRBV9 and TRBJ2-2; no reliable D call. From germline, CDR1 is SGDLS and CDR2 YYNGEE. The ends were cut back, 4 bases at V and 4 bases at J, with 8 bases in the middle. The CDR3 length is 13 residues.

This chain joins TRBV28 and TRBJ1-2; D not certain. The CDR3 is 13 residues long. Trimming stripped 3 bases from V and 4 bases from J, with 9 bases between. CDR1 is MDHEN, CDR2 SYDVKM, per germline. DNA of the CDR3: TGTGCCAGCAGTTTGGCCCTCCTCTATGGCTACACCTTC. This codes for CASSLALLYGYTF.

The V and J genes are TRBV4-3 and TRBJ2-5; 12 nucleotides line up with TRBD1. J was trimmed by 6 bases and V by 0 bases; bases with no gene match: 8. The CDR3 sequence is 17 residues long. In germline, CDR1 is LGHNA, CDR2 YSLEER. The DNA of the CDR3 is TGCGCCAGCAGCCAAGATTGGGGGACAGGGGGCTTACAGACCCAGTACTTC. As protein: CASSQDWGTGGLQTQYF.

This chain joins TRBV4-1 and TRBJ1-1; D unresolved. The CDR3 is made up of 15 amino acids. Germline lookup yields CDR1 MGHRA and CDR2 YSYEKL. The germline V and J ends were trimmed by 1 base and 1 base, with 10 bases remaining between them. The CDR3 DNA reads TGCGCCAGCAGCCAAGGAGGGCAGCCGAACACTGAAGCTTTCTTT. This sequence encodes CASSQGGQPNTEAFF.

The chain employs TRBV7-3 and TRBJ2-1; D not resolved. Trimming took 5 bases from V and 2 from J, leaving 13 bases between them. The germline V gene has CDR1 SGHTA and CDR2 FQGTGA. CDR3 length: 15 amino acids. The CDR3 region has the DNA TGTGCCAGCAGCCTCACTGGGTCGCCCTACAATGAGCAGTTCTTC. Encoded protein: CASSLTGSPYNEQFF.

The chain couples TRBV6-6 to TRBJ2-7, with 8 nucleotides matching TRBD1. J gave up 5 bases and V 6 bases, and 6 bases lay outside the gene matches. The CDR3 spans 13 residues. Germline values: CDR1 MNHNY, CDR2 SVGAGI (reference sequence). The CDR3 loop is CASRTGVRNEQYF. The CDR3 DNA reads as TGTGCCAGCAGGACAGGGGTTCGGAACGAGCAGTACTTC.

In this sample, this clone turned up once. The genes are TRBV6-6 and TRBJ1-1; D possibly corresponds to TRBD1 (5 bases). The CDR3 is 14 residues long. V lost 2 bases, J lost 6 bases, and 13 bases lay in between. Germline assignment: CDR1 MNHNY and CDR2 SVGAGI (reference sequence). CDR3 nucleotide sequence: TGTGCCAGCAGTTACGAGGGGAGTAGGTCTGAAGCTTTCTTT. Protein product: CASSYEGSRSEAFF.

The chain employs TRBV18 and TRBJ2-4; D is undetermined. The CDR3 totals 12 residues. CDR1 and CDR2 (germline): KGHSH, LQKENI. Trimming took 1 base from V and 6 from J, leaving 4 bases between them. DNA for the CDR3: TGTGCCAGCTCACCACAGGGAAACATTCAGTACTTC. Translation gives CASSPQGNIQYF. Full variable domain (missing parts from reference TRBV18 and TRBJ2-4): NAGVMQNPRHLVRRRGQEARLRCSPMKGHSHVYWYRQLPEEGLKFMVYLQKENIIDESGMPKERFSAEFPKEGPSILRIQQVVRGDSAAYFCASSPQGNIQYFGAGTRLSVL.

J is TRBJ1-1 and V is TRBV29-1; D uncertain. The CDR3 runs 12 residues. Between the trimmed V and J ends, which lost 4 bases and 4 bases, there was a span of 10 bases. CDR1 and CDR2 from the germline V gene are SQVTM and ANQGSEA. The CDR3 coding sequence is TGCAGCGTTGGACTTACCACCACTGAAGCTTTCTTT. Protein sequence: CSVGLTTTEAFF.

The chain combines TRBV28 with TRBJ2-3, with unresolved D. The V gene lost 3 bases and the J gene lost 6 bases, with 4 bases spanning the gap. The germline CDR1 and CDR2 sequences are MDHEN and SYDVKM. This CDR3 region has 11 residues. The CDR3 sequence is CASSFWDTQYF. Written as DNA, the CDR3 is TGTGCCAGCAGTTTTTGGGATACGCAGTATTTT.

V usage is TRBV7-8 and J usage is TRBJ2-2; D is uncertain. This CDR3 comprises 13 residues. Trimming left V 1 base short and J 6 bases short, with 6 bases between. Germline CDR1 reads SGHVS; CDR2 reads FQNEAQ. The CDR3 DNA follows: TGTGCCAGCAGCTTAGTAGAGGCCGGGGAGCTGTTTTTT. It encodes CASSLVEAGELFF.

This chain uses TRBV7-2 with TRBJ2-1; D remains ambiguous. Per germline, CDR1 SGHTA and CDR2 FQGNSA. CDR3 length: 14 residues. The V gene lost 8 bases and the J gene lost 0 bases, with 11 bases spanning the gap. DNA of the CDR3: TGTGCCAGCTTCCCACTCCGCTCCTACAATGAGCAGTTCTTC. It specifies CASFPLRSYNEQFF.